The present entry profiles one T cell receptor (beta chain) with its context. Its antigen is as yet unknown. This specimen comes from a study of T cells in localized non-small cell lung cancer. Here immunoSEQ multiplex PCR was the method, and the copy in TCRdb shows in-frame clones only, minus some. In the table there are roughly 76,000 clones, around 80% of which are singletons. There are 16 residues in the CDR3. Germline loops: CDR1 SNHLY, CDR2 FYNNEI. V was cut by 2 bases and J by 2 bases, with 12 bases left in between. Study outcomes and limitations: Uninvolved adjacent lung had the highest recorded T cell clonality, with tumor below it. Researchers found a median 57 of the top 100 tumor clones in adjacent lung.

The TCR comes from a man between 40 and 69 years old with stage II squamous cell lung carcinoma. The V gene is TRBV2, the J gene TRBJ1-4; D remains ambiguous. Sample: PBMCs, taken before any cancer treatment. The CDR3 loop is CASSENPVATNEKLFF. CDR3 coding DNA: TGTGCCAGCAGTGAAAACCCAGTTGCGACTAATGAAAAACTGTTTTTT.